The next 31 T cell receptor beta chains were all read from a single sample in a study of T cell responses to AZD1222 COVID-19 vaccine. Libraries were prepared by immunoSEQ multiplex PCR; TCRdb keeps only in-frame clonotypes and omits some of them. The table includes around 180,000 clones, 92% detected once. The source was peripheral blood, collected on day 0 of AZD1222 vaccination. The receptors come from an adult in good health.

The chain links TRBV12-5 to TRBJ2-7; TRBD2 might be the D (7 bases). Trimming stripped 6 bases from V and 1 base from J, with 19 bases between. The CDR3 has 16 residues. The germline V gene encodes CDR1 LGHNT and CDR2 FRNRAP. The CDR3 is CASGPRPGEGSYEQYF. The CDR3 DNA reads TGTGCTAGTGGACCAAGACCAGGGGAGGGGTCCTACGAGCAGTACTTC.

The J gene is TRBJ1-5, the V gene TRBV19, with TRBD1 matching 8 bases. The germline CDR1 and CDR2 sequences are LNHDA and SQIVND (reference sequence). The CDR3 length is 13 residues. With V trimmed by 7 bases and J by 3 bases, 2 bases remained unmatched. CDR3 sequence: CASKDRDNQPQHF. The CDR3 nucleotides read TGTGCCAGTAAGGACAGGGACAATCAGCCCCAGCATTTT.

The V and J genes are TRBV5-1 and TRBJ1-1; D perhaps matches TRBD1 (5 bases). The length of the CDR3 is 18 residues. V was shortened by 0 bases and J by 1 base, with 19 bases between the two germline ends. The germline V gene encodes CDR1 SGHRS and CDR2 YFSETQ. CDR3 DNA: TGCGCCAGCAGCTTGGGTTTAGGGAGGGGACTAAGGAACACTGAAGCTTTCTTT. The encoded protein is CASSLGLGRGLRNTEAFF.

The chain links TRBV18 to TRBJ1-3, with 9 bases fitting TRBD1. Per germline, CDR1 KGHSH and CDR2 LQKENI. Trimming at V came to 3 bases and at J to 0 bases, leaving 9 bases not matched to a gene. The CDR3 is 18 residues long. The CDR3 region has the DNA TGTGCCAGCTCACCTACAGTTGGGACAGGGAACTCTGGAAACACCATATATTTT. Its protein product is CASSPTVGTGNSGNTIYF. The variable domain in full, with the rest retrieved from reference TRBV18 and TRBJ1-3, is NAGVMQNPRHLVRRRGQEARLRCSPMKGHSHVYWYRQLPEEGLKFMVYLQKENIIDESGMPKERFSAEFPKEGPSILRIQQVVRGDSAAYFCASSPTVGTGNSGNTIYFGEGSWLTVV.

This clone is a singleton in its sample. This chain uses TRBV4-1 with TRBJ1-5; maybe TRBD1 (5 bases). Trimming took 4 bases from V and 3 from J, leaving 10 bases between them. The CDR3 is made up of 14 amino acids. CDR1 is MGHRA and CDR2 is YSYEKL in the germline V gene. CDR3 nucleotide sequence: TGCGCCAGCAGCCGGGGCCTCCCCAATCAGCCCCAGCATTTT. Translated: CASSRGLPNQPQHF.

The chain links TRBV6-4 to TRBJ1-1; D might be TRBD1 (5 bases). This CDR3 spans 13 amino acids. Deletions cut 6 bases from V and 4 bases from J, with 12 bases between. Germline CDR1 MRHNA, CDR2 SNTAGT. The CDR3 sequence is CASSEGMGTEAFF. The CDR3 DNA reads TGTGCCAGCAGCGAGGGGATGGGCACTGAAGCTTTCTTT.

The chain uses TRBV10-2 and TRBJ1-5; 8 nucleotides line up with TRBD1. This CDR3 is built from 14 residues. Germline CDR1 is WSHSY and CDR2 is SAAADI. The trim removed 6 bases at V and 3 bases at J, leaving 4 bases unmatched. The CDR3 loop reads CASSRGQVNQPQHF. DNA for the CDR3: TGCGCCAGCAGCAGGGGACAGGTCAATCAGCCCCAGCATTTT.

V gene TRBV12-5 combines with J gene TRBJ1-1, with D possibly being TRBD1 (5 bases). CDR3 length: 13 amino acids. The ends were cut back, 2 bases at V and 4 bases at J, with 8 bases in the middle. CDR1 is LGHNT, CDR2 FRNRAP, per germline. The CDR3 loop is CASGLWQGTEAFF. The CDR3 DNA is TGTGCTAGTGGTTTGTGGCAGGGCACTGAAGCTTTCTTT.

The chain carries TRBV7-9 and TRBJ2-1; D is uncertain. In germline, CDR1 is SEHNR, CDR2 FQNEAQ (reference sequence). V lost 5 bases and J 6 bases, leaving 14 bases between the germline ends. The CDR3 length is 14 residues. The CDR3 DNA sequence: TGTGCCAGCAGCCTAAACTATGGGCGCAATGAGCAGTTCTTC. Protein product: CASSLNYGRNEQFF. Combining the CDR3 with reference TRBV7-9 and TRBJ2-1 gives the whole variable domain DTGVSQNPRHKITKRGQNVTFRCDPISEHNRLYWYRQTLGQGPEFLTYFQNEAQLEKSRLLSDRFSAERPKGSFSTLEIQRTEQGDSAMYLCASSLNYGRNEQFFGPGTRLTVL.

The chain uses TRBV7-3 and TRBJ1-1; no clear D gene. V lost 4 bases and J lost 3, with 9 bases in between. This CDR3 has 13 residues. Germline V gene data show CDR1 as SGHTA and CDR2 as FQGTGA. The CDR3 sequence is CASSSSIHTEAFF. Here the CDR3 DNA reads TGTGCCAGCAGCTCCAGTATTCACACTGAAGCTTTCTTT.

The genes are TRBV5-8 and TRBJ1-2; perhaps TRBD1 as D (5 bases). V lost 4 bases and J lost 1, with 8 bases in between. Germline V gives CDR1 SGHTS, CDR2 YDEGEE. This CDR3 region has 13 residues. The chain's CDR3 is CASSATVNYGYTF. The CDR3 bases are TGTGCCAGCAGCGCGACAGTTAACTATGGCTACACCTTC.

The CDR3 bases are TGTGCCAGCAGGTCTACTAGCGGGGGCCGCACCGAGTACAATGAGCAGTTCTTC. It codes for CASRSTSGGRTEYNEQFF. The chain recombines TRBV7-9 with TRBJ2-1; TRBD2 matches at 11 bases. The CDR3 contains 18 residues. Trimming removed 6 bases from V and 4 bases from J; junction bases left unmatched: 14. Germline V CDR1 and CDR2: SEHNR, FQNEAQ (reference sequence).

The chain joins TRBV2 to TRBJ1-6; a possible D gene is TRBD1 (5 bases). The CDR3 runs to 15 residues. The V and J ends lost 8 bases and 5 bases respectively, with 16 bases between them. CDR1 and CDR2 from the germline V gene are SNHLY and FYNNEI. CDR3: CASGRGLEDNSPLHF. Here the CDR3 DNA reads TGTGCCAGCGGCCGGGGACTGGAGGATAATTCACCCCTCCACTTT.

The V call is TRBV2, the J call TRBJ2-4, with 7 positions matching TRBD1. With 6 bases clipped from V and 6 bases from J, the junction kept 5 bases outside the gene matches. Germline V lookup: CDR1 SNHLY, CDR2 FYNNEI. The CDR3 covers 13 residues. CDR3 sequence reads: CASRENRGNIQYF. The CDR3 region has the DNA TGTGCCAGCAGGGAGAACAGGGGAAACATTCAGTACTTC.

This CDR3 reads CASRSGQGDTEAFF. As DNA, the CDR3 is TGTGCCAGCAGGTCGGGGCAGGGGGACACTGAAGCTTTCTTT. V gene TRBV6-5 combines with J gene TRBJ1-1; 7 bases are a match to TRBD1. The V segment lost 6 bases and the J segment 3 bases; nucleotides outside the gene matches: 7. The CDR3 runs 14 residues. In germline, CDR1 is MNHEY, CDR2 SVGAGI.

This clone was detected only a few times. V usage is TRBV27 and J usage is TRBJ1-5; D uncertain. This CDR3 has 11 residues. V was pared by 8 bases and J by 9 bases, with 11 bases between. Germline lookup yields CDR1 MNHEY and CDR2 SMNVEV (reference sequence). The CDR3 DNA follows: TGTGCCAGCGGGCCGGTCGGGCCCCAGCATTTT. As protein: CASGPVGPQHF.

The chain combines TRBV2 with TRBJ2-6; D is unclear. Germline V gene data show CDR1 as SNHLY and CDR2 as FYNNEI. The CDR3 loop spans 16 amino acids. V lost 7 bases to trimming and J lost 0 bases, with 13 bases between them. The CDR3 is CASTTTRSSGANVLTF. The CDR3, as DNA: TGTGCCAGCACCACGACCAGAAGCTCTGGGGCCAACGTCCTGACTTTC.

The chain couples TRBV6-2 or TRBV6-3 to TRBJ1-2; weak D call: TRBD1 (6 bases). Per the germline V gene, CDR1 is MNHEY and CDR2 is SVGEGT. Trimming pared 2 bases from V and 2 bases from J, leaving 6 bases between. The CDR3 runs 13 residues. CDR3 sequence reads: CASSYGQNYGYTF. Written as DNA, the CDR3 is TGTGCCAGCAGTTACGGACAGAACTATGGCTACACCTTC.

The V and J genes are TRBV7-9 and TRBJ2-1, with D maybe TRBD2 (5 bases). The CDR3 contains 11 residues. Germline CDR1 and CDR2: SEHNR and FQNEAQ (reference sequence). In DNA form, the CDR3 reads TGTGCTTCTAGGAAGGCGGGTGAGCAGTTCTTC. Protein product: CASRKAGEQFF.

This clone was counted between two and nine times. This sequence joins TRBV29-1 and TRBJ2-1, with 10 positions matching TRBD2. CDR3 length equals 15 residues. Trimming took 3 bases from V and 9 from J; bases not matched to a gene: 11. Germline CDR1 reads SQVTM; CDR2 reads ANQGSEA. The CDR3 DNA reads TGCAGCGTTGACATGCTAGCGGGAGATGTGGGTGAGCAGTTCTTC. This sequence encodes CSVDMLAGDVGEQFF.

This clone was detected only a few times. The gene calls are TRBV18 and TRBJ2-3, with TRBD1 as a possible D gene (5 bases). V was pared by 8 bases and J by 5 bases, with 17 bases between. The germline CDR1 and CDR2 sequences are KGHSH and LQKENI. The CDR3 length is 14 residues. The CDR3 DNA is TGTGCCAGCAGGTCGACGGGCGGACAAGATACGCAGTATTTT. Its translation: CASRSTGGQDTQYF.

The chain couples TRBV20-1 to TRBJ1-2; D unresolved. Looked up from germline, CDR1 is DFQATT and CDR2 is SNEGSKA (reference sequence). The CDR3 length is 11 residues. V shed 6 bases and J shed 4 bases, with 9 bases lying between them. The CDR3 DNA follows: TGCAGTGCCCGAAGGAGCTATGGCTACACCTTC. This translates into CSARRSYGYTF.

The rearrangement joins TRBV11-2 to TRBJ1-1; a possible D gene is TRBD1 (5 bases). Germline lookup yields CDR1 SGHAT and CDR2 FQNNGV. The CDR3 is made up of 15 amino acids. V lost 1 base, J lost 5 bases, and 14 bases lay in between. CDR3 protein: CASSLVAGWKTEAFF. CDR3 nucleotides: TGTGCCAGCAGCTTAGTCGCAGGGTGGAAGACTGAAGCTTTCTTT.

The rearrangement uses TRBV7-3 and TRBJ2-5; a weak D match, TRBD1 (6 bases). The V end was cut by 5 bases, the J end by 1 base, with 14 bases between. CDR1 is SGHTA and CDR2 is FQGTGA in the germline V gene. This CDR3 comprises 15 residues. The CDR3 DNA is TGTGCCAGCAGCCCAACACAGGGTTCCCAAGAGACCCAGTACTTC. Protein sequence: CASSPTQGSQETQYF.

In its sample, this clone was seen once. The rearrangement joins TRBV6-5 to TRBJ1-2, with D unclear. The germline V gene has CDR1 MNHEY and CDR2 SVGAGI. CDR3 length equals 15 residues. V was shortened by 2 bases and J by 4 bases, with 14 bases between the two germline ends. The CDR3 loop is CASSYLEGQAYGYTF. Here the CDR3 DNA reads TGTGCCAGCAGTTACCTCGAAGGCCAGGCCTATGGCTACACCTTC.

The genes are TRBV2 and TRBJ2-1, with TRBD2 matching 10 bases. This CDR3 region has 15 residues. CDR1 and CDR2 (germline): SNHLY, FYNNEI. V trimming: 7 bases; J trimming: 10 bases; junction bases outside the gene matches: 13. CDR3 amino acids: CASKKGLAGVLEQFF. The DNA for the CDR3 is TGTGCCAGCAAAAAGGGGCTAGCGGGAGTCCTAGAGCAGTTCTTC.

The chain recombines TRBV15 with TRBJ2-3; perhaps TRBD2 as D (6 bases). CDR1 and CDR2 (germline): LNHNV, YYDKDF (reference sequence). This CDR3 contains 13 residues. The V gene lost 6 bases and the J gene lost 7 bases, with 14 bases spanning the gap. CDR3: CATRDGGVYTQYF. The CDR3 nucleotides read TGTGCCACCAGGGACGGGGGAGTCTATACGCAGTATTTT.

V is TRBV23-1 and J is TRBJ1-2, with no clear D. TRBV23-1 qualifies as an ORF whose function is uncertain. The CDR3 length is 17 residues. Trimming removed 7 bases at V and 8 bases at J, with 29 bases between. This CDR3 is CASTTTKLRSPTGGYTF. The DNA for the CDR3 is TGCGCCAGCACCACAACGAAGCTCCGGAGCCCCACCGGGGGCTACACCTTC.

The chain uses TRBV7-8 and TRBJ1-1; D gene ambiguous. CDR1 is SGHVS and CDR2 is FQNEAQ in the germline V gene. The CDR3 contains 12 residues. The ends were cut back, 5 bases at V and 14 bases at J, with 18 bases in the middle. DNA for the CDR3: TGTGCCAGCAGCCAAGACACTGTAGCTTTCTTCTTT. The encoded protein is CASSQDTVAFFF. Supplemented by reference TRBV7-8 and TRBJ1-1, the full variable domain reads GAGVSQSPRYKVAKRGQDVALRCDPISGHVSLFWYQQALGQGPEFLTYFQNEAQLDKSGLPSDRFFAERPEGSVSTLKIQRTQQEDSAVYLCASSQDTVAFFFGQGTRLTVV.

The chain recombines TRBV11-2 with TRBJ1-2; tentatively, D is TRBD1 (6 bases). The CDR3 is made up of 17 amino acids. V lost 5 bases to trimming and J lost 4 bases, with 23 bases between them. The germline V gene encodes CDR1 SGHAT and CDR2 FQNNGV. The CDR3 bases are TGTGCCAGCAGCCCCCGGGACAAAAGTTTCCGAACCTATGGCTACACCTTC. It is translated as CASSPRDKSFRTYGYTF.

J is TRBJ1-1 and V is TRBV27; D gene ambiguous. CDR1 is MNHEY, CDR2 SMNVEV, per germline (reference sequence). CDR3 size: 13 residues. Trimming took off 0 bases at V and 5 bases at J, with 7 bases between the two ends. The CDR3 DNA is TGTGCCAGCAGTTTATCGGAGTTAACTGAAGCTTTCTTT. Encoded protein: CASSLSELTEAFF.